These 2 T cell receptor beta chains came from one sample sequenced in a study of cytomegalovirus exposure and HLA in healthy donors (dated by TCRdb to between 2016 and 2019). Libraries were made using the immunoSEQ multiplex PCR assay. TCRdb carries this immuneACCESS record with in-frame sequences only. Its versions omit some clonotypes, under half of them owing to an unresolved V gene in the studies checked, with the rest unexplained. Within this sample are 250,000 to 350,000 clones, with 70% to 90% of them counted one time only. The top ten clonotypes cover around 0.91% of the sample. Sequencing input: PBMCs. The source of these receptors is a man aged 30-40 years in good health and CMV-seronegative.

To note about this clone: At one end, the junction sequence differs from germline, possibly due to a read error. This chain joins TRBV5-1 and TRBJ1-4; 9 nucleotides agree with TRBD1. CDR1 is SGHRS and CDR2 is YFSETQ in the germline V gene. CDR3 size: 16 residues. This CDR3 reads CASRLGTGTGNEKLFF. The CDR3, as DNA: TGCGCCAGCAGATTGGGTACCGGGACAGGGAATGAAAAACTGTTTTTT. Full variable domain (outside the CDR3, taken from reference TRBV5-1 and TRBJ1-4): KAGVTQTPRYLIKTRGQQVTLSCSPISGHRSVSWYQQTPGQGLQFLFEYFSETQRNKGNFPGRFSGRQFSNSRSEMNVSTLELGDSALYLCASRLGTGTGNEKLFFGSGTQLSVL.

This sequence joins TRBV11-2 and TRBJ2-7, with a possible D match to TRBD1 (5 bases). Germline CDR1 reads SGHAT; CDR2 reads FQNNGV. The CDR3 is made up of 14 amino acids. The germline V and J ends were trimmed by 5 bases and 3 bases, with 14 bases remaining between them. CDR3 in amino acids: CASSQDKPIYEQYF. CDR3 in DNA: TGTGCCAGCAGCCAGGACAAGCCGATCTACGAGCAGTACTTC.